The present T cell receptor beta chain was sequenced within a study of blood T cell repertoires in COVID-19. Clones were sequenced by immunoSEQ multiplex PCR, and TCRdb holds only the in-frame ones, with some missing. This sample has about 200,000 clones, with roughly 86% found just once. Trimming pared 7 bases from V and 1 base from J, leaving 14 bases between. The germline CDR1 and CDR2 sequences are SQVTM and ANQGSEA. The CDR3 contains 13 residues. Sequencing input: PBMCs or T cells enriched from blood (not recorded which). The chain has TRBV29-1 and TRBJ2-7; weak D call: TRBD1 (5 bases). This receptor was taken from a man aged 40-49 years with acute COVID-19. Here the CDR3 DNA reads TGCAGCGCCCTATCCGACAGATCCTACGAGCAGTACTTC. Translating it yields CSALSDRSYEQYF.